This TCR beta chain was sequenced in a study of cytotoxic CD8 clonotypes in ibrutinib-treated CLL. Clones were read by immunoSEQ multiplex PCR, and TCRdb kept only the in-frame ones, dropping some. The sample shows about 160,000 clones, more than 70% of them seen only once. V was trimmed by 0 bases and J by 12 bases, leaving 14 bases between them. Germline lookup yields CDR1 GTSNPN and CDR2 SVGIG (reference sequence). CDR3 length: 12 residues. As to this clone: Its specificity is unknown.

General study findings and limits: Sampling times differed between sustained-remission and progressing patients.

The receptor's source is a human donor with chronic lymphocytic leukemia. The chain carries TRBV30 and TRBJ1-2; no definite D call. This specimen consisted of PBMCs, obtained at disease progression, from a patient treated with ibrutinib. For the CDR3, the DNA is TGTGCCTGGAGTGTCACATCAACGGGTCACACCTTC. It encodes CAWSVTSTGHTF.